This T cell receptor beta chain was documented in a study of T cell responses to AZD1222 COVID-19 vaccine. Background on the study: Pooled in the analysis were second doses at about 4 or about 12 weeks.

V shed 6 bases and J 7 bases; nucleotides not matched to a gene: 13. CDR1 is KGHDR and CDR2 is SFDVKD in the germline V gene. The CDR3 loop spans 16 amino acids. Study-level points and caveats: Clonal diversity was possibly underestimated, and white British individuals and females predominated among donors.

TCRdb's table, derived via immunoSEQ multiplex PCR, lists solely in-frame clones and lacks some. Among 150,000 to 200,000 clones listed, 90% to 95% were seen once. On this clone itself: The antigen is not known.

V gene TRBV24-1 combines with J gene TRBJ2-1; 8 bases map to TRBD2. The sample in question was peripheral blood, obtained on day 0 of AZD1222 vaccination. This receptor was identified in an adult in good health. CDR3 DNA: TGTGCCACCAGTATCGCTCCAGCGGGAGCAAAAAATGAGCAGTTCTTC. It codes for CATSIAPAGAKNEQFF.